These 31 T cell receptor beta chains originate from one sample sequenced in a study of T-cell memory formation after mild COVID-19. TCRdb passed the 5' RACE reads through MiXCR, listing each CDR3 protein once. The sample contains about 270,000 distinct CDR3 sequences, 16% of which appear only once. The sample was PBMCs or a T cell subset sorted from them (not recorded which). The receptor set was obtained from a man aged 18 to 29 who had mild COVID-19 (a few samples of this study predate the infection). Cell type and time point are not known.

The rearrangement links TRBV9 to TRBJ2-5; the D is unclear. The ends were cut back, 0 bases at V and 5 bases at J, with 14 bases in the middle. CDR1 SGDLS and CDR2 YYNGEE come from the germline V gene. The CDR3 length is 15 residues. The CDR3 region is CASSVEGNSRETQYF. Here the CDR3 DNA reads TGTGCCAGCAGCGTAGAAGGGAACAGTCGCGAGACCCAGTACTTC.

This clonotype was counted ten times or more. This chain links TRBV2 with TRBJ2-4; 7 bases are shared with TRBD1. V gave up 6 bases and J gave up 0 bases; unmatched junction bases: 8. The CDR3 totals 16 residues. CDR1 and CDR2 from the germline V gene are SNHLY and FYNNEI. In DNA form, the CDR3 reads TGTGCCAGCAGCAACAGGGGAATCGTAGCCAAAAACATTCAGTACTTC. It encodes CASSNRGIVAKNIQYF. The entire variable domain, with the rest obtained from reference TRBV2 and TRBJ2-4, is as follows: EPEVTQTPSHQVTQMGQEVILRCVPISNHLYFYWYRQILGQKVEFLVSFYNNEISEKSEIFDDQFSVERPDGSNFTLKIRSTKLEDSAMYFCASSNRGIVAKNIQYFGAGTRLSVL.

There are a few counts of this clonotype. The V call is TRBV6-5, the J call TRBJ2-3; 7 nucleotides line up with TRBD1. Per germline, CDR1 MNHEY and CDR2 SVGAGI. The J segment lost 12 bases and the V segment lost 5 bases, leaving 11 bases of the junction unmatched. This CDR3 region has 13 residues. The CDR3, as DNA: TGTGCCAGCAGTCCTTCGGAAGGGGGCCAACAGTATTTT. Amino acid sequence: CASSPSEGGQQYF.

This clonotype showed up just a few times. The gene calls are TRBV4-3 and TRBJ1-2, with D possibly being TRBD1 (6 bases). Germline CDR1 is LGHNA and CDR2 is YSLEER. The CDR3 is made up of 15 amino acids. Trimming took off 0 bases at V and 8 bases at J, with 16 bases between the two ends. This chain's CDR3 is CASSQDRGGARGYTF. The CDR3 nucleotides read TGCGCCAGCAGCCAAGATCGGGGGGGGGCGCGAGGCTACACCTTC.

The chain recombines TRBV28 with TRBJ1-5, with D perhaps TRBD1 (5 bases). Per germline, CDR1 MDHEN and CDR2 SYDVKM. This CDR3 is built from 14 residues. Trimming removed 4 bases from V and 7 bases from J, with 14 bases in between. This CDR3 reads CASSSRGGGQPQHF. The CDR3 DNA reads TGTGCCAGCAGTTCACGGGGGGGAGGGCAGCCCCAGCATTTT.

This clonotype came up once. The J gene is TRBJ2-7, the V gene TRBV7-9; TRBD2 might be the D (5 bases). Trimming took off 2 bases at V and 1 base at J, with 9 bases between the two ends. There are 14 residues in the CDR3. Germline V CDR1 and CDR2: SEHNR, FQNEAQ (reference sequence). The CDR3: CASSLPRESYEQYF. For the CDR3, the DNA is TGTGCCAGCAGCTTACCTCGGGAATCCTACGAGCAGTACTTC.

The V and J genes are TRBV2 and TRBJ2-3, with 10 positions matching TRBD2. CDR1 is SNHLY and CDR2 is FYNNEI in the germline V gene. The CDR3 extends over 16 amino acids. V was clipped by 1 base and J by 3 bases; unmatched bases: 4. The CDR3 loop is CASSEGGSGGTDTQYF. The CDR3 DNA follows: TGTGCCAGCAGTGAAGGCGGTAGCGGGGGGACAGATACGCAGTATTTT. The full variable domain, in which reference TRBV2 and TRBJ2-3 provide the parts outside the CDR3, is EPEVTQTPSHQVTQMGQEVILRCVPISNHLYFYWYRQILGQKVEFLVSFYNNEISEKSEIFDDQFSVERPDGSNFTLKIRSTKLEDSAMYFCASSEGGSGGTDTQYFGPGTRLTVL.

This clonotype was counted between two and nine times. The rearrangement joins TRBV6-5 to TRBJ1-1, with no clear D. Trimming removed 6 bases at V and 5 bases at J, with 13 bases between. Germline assignment: CDR1 MNHEY and CDR2 SVGAGI. CDR3 length equals 13 residues. In nucleotides, the CDR3 is TGTGCCAGCAGCCCTACTGTACGAACTGAAGCTTTCTTT. Protein: CASSPTVRTEAFF.

This clonotype was counted between two and nine times. This chain links TRBV13 with TRBJ1-1; D is uncertain. V was trimmed by 6 bases and J by 4 bases, leaving 12 bases between them. CDR3 length equals 13 residues. CDR1 and CDR2 (germline): PRHDT, FYEKMQ (reference sequence). The CDR3 region has the DNA TGTGCCAGCAGTTATTTATTGGGCACTGAAGCTTTCTTT. Residues: CASSYLLGTEAFF.

This clonotype was found a few times. The rearrangement uses TRBV6-5 and TRBJ2-5; weak D call: TRBD2 (5 bases). This CDR3 comprises 15 residues. The germline V and J ends were trimmed by 0 bases and 5 bases, with 13 bases remaining between them. Germline V lookup: CDR1 MNHEY, CDR2 SVGAGI. This CDR3 reads CASSYSNRRGETQYF. Here the CDR3 DNA reads TGTGCCAGCAGTTACTCGAATCGGAGAGGGGAGACCCAGTACTTC.

This chain links TRBV7-8 with TRBJ2-5, with 8 bases that match TRBD2. Germline V lookup: CDR1 SGHVS, CDR2 FQNEAQ. The CDR3 covers 14 residues. J was trimmed by 5 bases and V by 6 bases; bases with no gene match: 8. The CDR3 region is CASRPGLVGETQYF. CDR3 coding DNA: TGTGCCAGCAGACCGGGACTAGTGGGTGAGACCCAGTACTTC.

This clonotype was counted many times. CDR3 protein: CASSLGRSQETQYF. The CDR3, as DNA: TGTGCCAGCAGTTTAGGTCGCAGCCAAGAGACCCAGTACTTC. This chain joins TRBV12-3 or TRBV12-4 and TRBJ2-5, with no clear D. The length of the CDR3 is 14 residues. V was clipped by 1 base and J by 1 base, with 7 bases between them.

V and J are TRBV7-6 and TRBJ2-1; 8 positions agree with TRBD2. CDR1 is SGHVS and CDR2 is FNYEAQ in the germline V gene. This CDR3 has 12 residues. The V segment lost 0 bases and the J segment 15 bases; nucleotides outside the gene matches: 4. This chain's CDR3 is CASSLARGVPFF. Here the CDR3 DNA reads TGTGCCAGCAGCTTAGCGCGGGGGGTCCCGTTCTTC. The entire variable domain, with the rest obtained from reference TRBV7-6 and TRBJ2-1, is as follows: GAGVSQSPRYKVTKRGQDVALRCDPISGHVSLYWYRQALGQGPEFLTYFNYEAQQDKSGLPNDRFSAERPEGSISTLTIQRTEQRDSAMYRCASSLARGVPFFGPGTRLTVL.

This clonotype was picked up a small number of times. V gene TRBV7-2 combines with J gene TRBJ2-7, with 8 bases identical to TRBD2. The CDR3 totals 13 residues. The V gene's germline CDR1 is SGHTA and CDR2 FQGNSA. Losses at the gene ends were 5 bases for V and 7 bases for J; bases not matched to a gene: 7. The CDR3 loop is CASSPGRGREQYF. As DNA, the CDR3 is TGTGCCAGCAGCCCCGGGAGGGGTCGGGAGCAGTACTTC.

This chain connects TRBV4-3 to TRBJ2-6, with D perhaps matching TRBD1 (6 bases). Germline V gene data show CDR1 as LGHNA and CDR2 as YSLEER. V shed 2 bases and J shed 4 bases, with 12 bases lying between them. This CDR3 has 16 amino acids. CDR3 nucleotide sequence: TGCGCCAGCAGCCAACAGACAGGAGCGGGGGCCAACGTCCTGACTTTC. Protein sequence: CASSQQTGAGANVLTF.

This clonotype was counted only a few times. The chain is built from TRBV5-1 and TRBJ1-1, with D possibly being TRBD1 (6 bases). This CDR3 is built from 13 residues. Trimming cost V 3 bases and J 8 bases, with 14 bases left between them. Germline V CDR1 and CDR2: SGHRS, YFSETQ. The CDR3 DNA sequence: TGCGCCAGCAGCTCCGGGGGCGCGCAGGAAGCTTTCTTT. Residues: CASSSGGAQEAFF.

The V and J genes are TRBV3-1 and TRBJ2-6, with unresolved D. The CDR3 contains 18 residues. CDR1 and CDR2 from the germline V gene are LGHDT and YNNKEL (reference sequence). Deletions cut 0 bases from V and 0 bases from J, with 12 bases between. Here the CDR3 DNA reads TGTGCCAGCAGCCAAGAGGTCAGGCTGTCCTCTGGGGCCAACGTCCTGACTTTC. Translating it yields CASSQEVRLSSGANVLTF.

This chain uses TRBV6-2 or TRBV6-3 with TRBJ2-4; 7 bases match TRBD2. Germline CDR1 reads MNHEY; CDR2 reads SVGEGT. The CDR3 is 15 amino acids. The V gene end was trimmed by 6 bases and the J gene end by 8 bases; junction bases not matched to a gene: 13. The CDR3, as DNA: TGTGCCAGCAGCCTACCCCGACTAGCTTACGACATTCAGTACTTC. It translates to CASSLPRLAYDIQYF.

This clonotype has at least ten counts. The rearrangement links TRBV7-2 to TRBJ1-6; possibly TRBD1 for D (5 bases). Germline V CDR1 and CDR2: SGHTA, FQGNSA. This CDR3 has 13 amino acids. V lost 9 bases to trimming and J lost 6 bases, with 12 bases between them. CDR3 coding DNA: TGTGCCAGTAGAAGCGGGGGTAATTCACCCCTCCACTTT. This translates into CASRSGGNSPLHF.

This clonotype appeared a single time. The chain employs TRBV20-1 and TRBJ2-6; TRBD1 might be the D (6 bases). CDR1 and CDR2 (germline): DFQATT, SNEGSKA (reference sequence). Trimming left V 5 bases short and J 0 bases short, with 17 bases between. The CDR3 has 17 amino acids. CDR3 loop: CSAPLGGVPSGANVLTF. The CDR3, as DNA: TGCAGTGCTCCCCTAGGGGGAGTTCCCTCTGGGGCCAACGTCCTGACTTTC.

This clonotype was picked up many times. The genes are TRBV7-2 and TRBJ1-3, with a tentative D call TRBD1 (5 bases). This CDR3 is built from 14 residues. V was pared by 6 bases and J by 3 bases, with 12 bases between. Germline V gene sequence: CDR1 SGHTA, CDR2 FQGNSA. As DNA, the CDR3 is TGTGCCAGCAGTCAGAGGGGTGATGGAAACACCATATATTTT. Its translation is CASSQRGDGNTIYF.

This clonotype was recorded at least ten times. J is TRBJ2-3 and V is TRBV20-1, with TRBD2 matching over 10 bases. Germline loops: CDR1 DFQATT, CDR2 SNEGSKA (reference sequence). J gave up 2 bases and V 0 bases, and 2 bases lay outside the gene matches. The CDR3 has 15 amino acids. CDR3 residues: CSARDLAGVTDTQYF. CDR3 DNA sequence: TGCAGTGCTAGAGATCTAGCGGGGGTCACAGATACGCAGTATTTT.

This clonotype was observed a few times. V and J are TRBV6-2 or TRBV6-3 and TRBJ2-1; 9 bases are a match to TRBD2. Germline-derived CDR1 and CDR2 are MNHEY and SVGEGT. Trimming took 6 bases from V and 4 from J; bases not matched to a gene: 10. CDR3 size: 16 residues. In DNA, the CDR3 is TGTGCCAGCAGAAGGCCGGGACTAGCAACATACAATGAGCAGTTCTTC. Translated, it gives CASRRPGLATYNEQFF.

The chain links TRBV10-3 to TRBJ2-1; tentatively, D is TRBD1 or TRBD2 (6 bases each). Per the germline V gene, CDR1 is ENHRY and CDR2 is SYGVKD. V lost 8 bases to trimming and J lost 5 bases, with 19 bases between them. The CDR3 runs to 15 residues. The CDR3 loop is CAIGSGAPSHNEQFF. In DNA form, the CDR3 reads TGTGCCATCGGATCGGGGGCCCCTTCCCACAATGAGCAGTTCTTC.

The V call is TRBV5-1, the J call TRBJ1-1, with 8 bases matching TRBD1. The CDR3 runs 18 residues. The J segment lost 7 bases and the V segment lost 4 bases, leaving 21 bases of the junction unmatched. The germline V gene encodes CDR1 SGHRS and CDR2 YFSETQ. DNA for the CDR3: TGCGCCAGCAGCCCCAACCCGCAGGGGGCCGGTTTGGGCAGTGAAGCTTTCTTT. Amino acids: CASSPNPQGAGLGSEAFF. The full variable domain, its missing parts supplied by reference TRBV5-1 and TRBJ1-1, is KAGVTQTPRYLIKTRGQQVTLSCSPISGHRSVSWYQQTPGQGLQFLFEYFSETQRNKGNFPGRFSGRQFSNSRSEMNVSTLELGDSALYLCASSPNPQGAGLGSEAFFGQGTRLTVV.

This clonotype came up once. The chain uses TRBV10-3 and TRBJ2-5; D may be TRBD2 (5 bases). Germline V gene lookup returns CDR1 ENHRY and CDR2 SYGVKD. The CDR3 extends over 13 amino acids. Trimming left V 8 bases short and J 3 bases short, with 13 bases between. In DNA form, the CDR3 reads TGTGCCATCGCCCCGAGGGTGGAAGAGACCCAGTACTTC. Amino acids: CAIAPRVEETQYF.

The V call is TRBV12-5, the J call TRBJ2-1; maybe TRBD2 (5 bases). This CDR3 comprises 16 residues. In germline, CDR1 is LGHNT, CDR2 FRNRAP. Deletions cut 3 bases from V and 6 bases from J, with 18 bases between. The chain's CDR3 is CASGFPGPGGSNEQFF. The CDR3 DNA sequence: TGTGCTAGTGGTTTCCCGGGCCCTGGAGGTAGCAATGAGCAGTTCTTC.

This clonotype was recorded a few times. V and J are TRBV6-6 and TRBJ2-1; D unresolved. Trimming left V 4 bases short and J 6 bases short, with 10 bases between. CDR3 size: 13 residues. The germline gives CDR1 MNHNY, CDR2 SVGAGI (reference sequence). CDR3 loop: CASSLKRVNEQFF. CDR3 in DNA: TGTGCCAGCAGTTTAAAACGGGTCAATGAGCAGTTCTTC.

This clonotype has just a few counts. The chain has TRBV7-9 and TRBJ1-1; the D gene is possibly TRBD1 (6 bases). The CDR3 spans 14 residues. The germline V and J ends were trimmed by 6 bases and 6 bases, with 17 bases remaining between them. Per germline, CDR1 SEHNR and CDR2 FQNEAQ (reference sequence). The CDR3 nucleotides read TGTGCCAGCAGGGACTCTACAGGGTACCCTGAAGCTTTCTTT. Its translation is CASRDSTGYPEAFF.

The rearrangement links TRBV20-1 to TRBJ2-7; no firm D call. Germline V CDR1 and CDR2: DFQATT, SNEGSKA (reference sequence). Trimming took off 6 bases at V and 1 base at J, with 10 bases between the two ends. This CDR3 has 12 amino acids. CDR3 coding DNA: TGCAGTGCCACAACAGATTCCTACGAGCAGTACTTC. This encodes CSATTDSYEQYF.

The sample holds a few counts of this clonotype. The rearrangement links TRBV7-9 to TRBJ1-1; D is unclear. V lost 1 base and J 7 bases, leaving 7 bases between the germline ends. There are 12 residues in the CDR3. CDR1 SEHNR and CDR2 FQNEAQ come from the germline V gene (reference sequence). The CDR3 loop reads CASSLGWSEAFF. CDR3 coding DNA: TGTGCCAGCAGCTTAGGATGGAGTGAAGCTTTCTTT. Full variable domain (outside the CDR3, taken from reference TRBV7-9 and TRBJ1-1): DTGVSQNPRHKITKRGQNVTFRCDPISEHNRLYWYRQTLGQGPEFLTYFQNEAQLEKSRLLSDRFSAERPKGSFSTLEIQRTEQGDSAMYLCASSLGWSEAFFGQGTRLTVV.